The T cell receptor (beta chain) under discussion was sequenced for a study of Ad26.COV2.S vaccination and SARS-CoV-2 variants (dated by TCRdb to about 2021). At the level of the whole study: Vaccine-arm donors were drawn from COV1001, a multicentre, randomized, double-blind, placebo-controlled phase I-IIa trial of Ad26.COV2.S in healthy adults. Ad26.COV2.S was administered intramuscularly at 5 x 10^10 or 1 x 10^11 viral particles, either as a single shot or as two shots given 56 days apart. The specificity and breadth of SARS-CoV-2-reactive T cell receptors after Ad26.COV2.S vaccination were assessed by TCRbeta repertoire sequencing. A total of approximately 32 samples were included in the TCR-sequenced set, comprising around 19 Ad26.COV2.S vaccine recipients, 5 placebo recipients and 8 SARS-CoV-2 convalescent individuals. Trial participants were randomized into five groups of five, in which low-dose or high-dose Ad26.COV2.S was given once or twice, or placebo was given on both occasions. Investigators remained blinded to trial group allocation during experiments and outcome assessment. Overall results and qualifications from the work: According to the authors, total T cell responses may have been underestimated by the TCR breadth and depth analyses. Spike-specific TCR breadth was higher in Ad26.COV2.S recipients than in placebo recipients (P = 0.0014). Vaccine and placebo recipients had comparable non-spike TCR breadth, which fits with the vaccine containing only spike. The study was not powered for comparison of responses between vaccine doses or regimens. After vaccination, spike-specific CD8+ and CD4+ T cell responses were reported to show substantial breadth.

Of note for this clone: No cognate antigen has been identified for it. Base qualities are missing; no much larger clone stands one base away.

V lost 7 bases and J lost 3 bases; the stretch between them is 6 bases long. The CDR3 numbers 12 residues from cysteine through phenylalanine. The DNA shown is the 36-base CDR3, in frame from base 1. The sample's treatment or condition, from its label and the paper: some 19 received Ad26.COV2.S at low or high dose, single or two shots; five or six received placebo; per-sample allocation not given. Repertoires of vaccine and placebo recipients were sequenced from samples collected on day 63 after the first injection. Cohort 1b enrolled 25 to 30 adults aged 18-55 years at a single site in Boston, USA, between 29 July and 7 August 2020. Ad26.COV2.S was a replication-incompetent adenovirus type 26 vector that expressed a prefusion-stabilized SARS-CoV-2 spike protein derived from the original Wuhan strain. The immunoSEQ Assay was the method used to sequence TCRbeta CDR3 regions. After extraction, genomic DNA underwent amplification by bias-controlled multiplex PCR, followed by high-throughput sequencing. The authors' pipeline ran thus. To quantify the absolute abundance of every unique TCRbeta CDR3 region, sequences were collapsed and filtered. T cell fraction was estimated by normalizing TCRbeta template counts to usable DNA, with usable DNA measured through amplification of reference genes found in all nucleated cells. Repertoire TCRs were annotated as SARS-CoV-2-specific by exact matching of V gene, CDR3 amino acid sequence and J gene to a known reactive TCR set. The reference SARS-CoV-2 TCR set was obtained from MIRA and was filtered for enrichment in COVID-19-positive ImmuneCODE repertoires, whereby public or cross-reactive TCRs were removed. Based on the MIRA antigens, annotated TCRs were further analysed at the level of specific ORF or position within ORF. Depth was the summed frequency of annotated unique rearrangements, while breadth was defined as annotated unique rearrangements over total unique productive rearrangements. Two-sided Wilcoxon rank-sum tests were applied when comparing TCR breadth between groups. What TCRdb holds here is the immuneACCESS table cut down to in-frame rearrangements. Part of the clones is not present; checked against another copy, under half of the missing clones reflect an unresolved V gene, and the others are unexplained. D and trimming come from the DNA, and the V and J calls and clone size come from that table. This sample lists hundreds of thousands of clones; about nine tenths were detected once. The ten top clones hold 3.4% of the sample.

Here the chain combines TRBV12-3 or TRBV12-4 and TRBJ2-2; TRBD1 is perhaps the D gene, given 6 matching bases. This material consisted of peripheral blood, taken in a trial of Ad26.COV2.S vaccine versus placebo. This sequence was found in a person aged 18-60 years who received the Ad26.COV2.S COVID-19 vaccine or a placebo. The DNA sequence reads TGTGCCAGCAAGGGGGACACCGGGGAGCTGTTTTTT. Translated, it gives CASKGDTGELFF.